The rows below give T cell receptor beta chains drawn from one sample of a study of cytomegalovirus exposure and HLA in healthy donors. Some clones are missing from TCRdb's copy, which holds only in-frame ones; the method was immunoSEQ multiplex PCR. The table includes about 120,000 clones, over 75% detected once. Sequencing was carried out using PBMCs. The receptors stem from a man aged 35 to 55 in good health and CMV-seropositive. CDR3s include the opening cysteine and the closing phenylalanine or tryptophan. The D gene is left open where the match is weak. Clone size, where shown, is once, few, many, or a class for clones that have expanded.

15,TRBJ2-7,TRBV19,.,.,TGTGCCAGTAGTGTGATGACAGGACGCTCCTACGAGCAGTACTTC,CASSVMTGRSYEQYF
13,TRBJ2-3,TRBV2,few,.,TGTGCCAGCAGTGGGACATACACAGATACGCAGTATTTT,CASSGTYTDTQYF
15,TRBJ2-7,TRBV19,.,TRBD2,TGTGCCAGTAGTATGTTTAGCGGGGGAACCTACGAGCAGTACTTC,CASSMFSGGTYEQYF
16,TRBJ1-4,TRBV15,.,TRBD1,TGTGCCACCAGCAGTCAAGACAGGGGGCGGTATGAAAAACTGTTTTTT,CATSSQDRGRYEKLFF
14,TRBJ2-5,TRBV6-4,.,TRBD1,TGTGCCAGCAGTGAGGGGGGACAGGCCGAGACCCAGTACTTC,CASSEGGQAETQYF
15,TRBJ1-1,TRBV7-3,.,.,TGTGCCAGCAGCTTAAAGGCGGGGATGAACACTGAAGCTTTCTTT,CASSLKAGMNTEAFF
15,TRBJ1-1,TRBV29-1,.,.,TGCAGCGTTGAAGATCTTCGGCAGGCTTTATCTGAAGCTTTCTTT,CSVEDLRQALSEAFF
13,TRBJ1-6,TRBV25-1,.,TRBD1,TGTGCCAGCTGCCGGGACAGTAGTTCACCCCTCCACTTT,CASCRDSSSPLHF
17,TRBJ2-1,TRBV19,.,TRBD2,TGTGCCAGTAGTATCCTGACTAGCGGGGGTAGCAACAATGAGCAGTTCTTC,CASSILTSGGSNNEQFF
14,TRBJ2-2,TRBV5-1,.,.,TGCGCCAGCAGCTTAGTGGACAGTTACGGGGAGCTGTTTTTT,CASSLVDSYGELFF
15,TRBJ2-2,TRBV2,.,TRBD2,TGTGCCAGCCTAAGGACTAGCGGTTACACCGGGGAGCTGTTTTTT,CASLRTSGYTGELFF
11,TRBJ2-7,TRBV10-3,.,.,TGTGCCATCAGTGAGTCGCTAGAGCAGTACTTC,CAISESLEQYF
14,TRBJ1-1,TRBV4-1,.,TRBD1,TGCGCCAGCAGCTCCAGGGGGCTGGGCACTGAAGCTTTCTTT,CASSSRGLGTEAFF
16,TRBJ1-2,TRBV4-3,.,TRBD1,TGCGCCAGCAGCCAAGATCGCGTGAGGGGGCCATATGGCTACACCTTC,CASSQDRVRGPYGYTF
14,TRBJ2-2,TRBV9,.,.,TGTGCCAGCAGCGTTCTAGGTTTCGCCGGGGAGCTGTTTTTT,CASSVLGFAGELFF
18,TRBJ1-4,TRBV18,few,.,TGTGCCAGCTCACCACGGATCGACGGGTTACCGGGGGGAGAAAAACTGTTTTTT,CASSPRIDGLPGGEKLFF
13,TRBJ1-1,TRBV5-4,.,.,TGTGCCAGCAGCTTGGCCGGGAACACTGAAGCTTTCTTT,CASSLAGNTEAFF
15,TRBJ1-1,TRBV9,once,.,TGTGCCAGCAGCCCCCACGGGGAGGTCGGCACTGAAGCTTTCTTT,CASSPHGEVGTEAFF
14,TRBJ2-5,TRBV5-1,.,TRBD1,TGCGCCAGCAGCGGGGGACAGGGGGACGAGACCCAGTACTTC,CASSGGQGDETQYF
18,TRBJ1-6,TRBV5-1,.,.,TGCGCCAGCAGCTTGCAGGCCAGGGATAGCTCCTATAATTCACCCCTCCACTTT,CASSLQARDSSYNSPLHF
14,TRBJ2-7,TRBV5-1,once,.,TGCGCCAGCAGCGCAGAGGGACTTTCCTACGAGCAGTACTTC,CASSAEGLSYEQYF
15,TRBJ1-3,TRBV14,.,TRBD1,TGTGCCAGCAGCTTCTGGGACAGCTCTGGAAACACCATATATTTT,CASSFWDSSGNTIYF
16,TRBJ2-3,TRBV28,.,TRBD1,TGTGCCAGCAGTTCGCCCGGGACAGAACGCACAGATACGCAGTATTTT,CASSSPGTERTDTQYF
18,TRBJ2-1,TRBV25-1,.,TRBD1,TGTGCCAGCAGTGAAAGGACAGGGGACTGGCGCTCCTACAATGAGCAGTTCTTC,CASSERTGDWRSYNEQFF
13,TRBJ1-2,TRBV5-1,.,TRBD1,TGCGCCAGCAGCTTACAGGGGGAGTATGGCTACACCTTC,CASSLQGEYGYTF
15,TRBJ2-4,TRBV19,.,.,TGTGCCAGTAGTATACAGGGACTAGCCAAAAACATTCAGTACTTC,CASSIQGLAKNIQYF
14,TRBJ2-7,TRBV28,.,TRBD1,TGTGCCAGCAGTTTACGACAGGGCACCGACGAGCAGTACTTC,CASSLRQGTDEQYF
13,TRBJ2-7,TRBV28,.,.,TGTGCCAGCAGTCTCCCGAGCCGTCGCGAGCAGTACTTC,CASSLPSRREQYF
15,TRBJ1-5,TRBV9,.,TRBD1,TGTGCCAGCAGCCCCGGACAGGGGGCAAATCAGCCCCAGCATTTT,CASSPGQGANQPQHF
14,TRBJ2-7,TRBV10-1,once,.,TGCGCCAGCAGTGTTAACTACAGGGAGTACGAGCAGTACTTC,CASSVNYREYEQYF
14,TRBJ2-7,TRBV29-1,.,.,TGCAGCGTCGGCACGGGGGTTTTAACCTACGAGCAGTACTTC,CSVGTGVLTYEQYF
13,TRBJ2-1,TRBV4-3,.,.,TGCGCCAGCCGGGACACAGGAGTTAATGAGCAGTTCTTC,CASRDTGVNEQFF
13,TRBJ1-2,TRBV5-1,.,.,TGCGCCAGCAGCCGACAGACCAACTATGGCTACACCTTC,CASSRQTNYGYTF
16,TRBJ2-7,TRBV7-8,once,.,TGTGCCAGCAGCGAAATTGGGACACCCAACTCCTACGAGCAGTACTTC,CASSEIGTPNSYEQYF
17,TRBJ2-3,TRBV4-1,.,TRBD2,TGCGCCAGCAGCCAAGAACTAGCGGGGGGGAGCACAGATACGCAGTATTTT,CASSQELAGGSTDTQYF
17,TRBJ2-3,TRBV15,.,TRBD2,TGTGCCACCAGCAGACTCGGCGGGGGGCCCCGCACAGATACGCAGTATTTT,CATSRLGGGPRTDTQYF
15,TRBJ1-6,TRBV6-1,once,.,TGTGCCAGTCCCTTGACAGTACCCAATAATTCACCCCTCCACTTT,CASPLTVPNNSPLHF
13,TRBJ2-7,TRBV5-1,.,TRBD1,TGCGCCAGCAAATGGACAGGAGCCTACGAGCAGTACTTC,CASKWTGAYEQYF
18,TRBJ1-4,TRBV25-1,.,TRBD1,TGTGCCAGCAGAGAAGAGGGACAGTGGTTGACAACTAATGAAAAACTGTTTTTT,CASREEGQWLTTNEKLFF
12,TRBJ2-7,TRBV4-1,few,.,TGCGCCAGCAGCCAAGACGGTACAGTTCAGTACTTC,CASSQDGTVQYF
18,TRBJ2-3,TRBV4-2,.,TRBD2,TGTGCCAGCAGCTTGCGATCTTCCAGCGGGGGGGTCGGAGATACGCAGTATTTT,CASSLRSSSGGVGDTQYF
15,TRBJ2-3,TRBV5-1,.,TRBD2,TGCGCCAGCAGCTTGCAGGCGGGGGGGCCAGATACGCAGTATTTT,CASSLQAGGPDTQYF
15,TRBJ1-1,TRBV5-1,.,.,TGCGCCAGCAGCTTACCCCGGGTAGGGAACACTGAAGCTTTCTTT,CASSLPRVGNTEAFF
13,TRBJ1-2,TRBV7-3,.,TRBD1,TGTGCCAGCAGCTTGGACAGGGCAGGGGGCTACACCTTC,CASSLDRAGGYTF
12,TRBJ2-7,TRBV19,.,.,TGTGCCAGTAGTATACTAGGCTACGAGCAGTACTTC,CASSILGYEQYF
16,TRBJ2-3,TRBV19,.,TRBD2,TGTGCCAGTAGTAGAGGGACTAGCCTTAGCACAGATACGCAGTATTTT,CASSRGTSLSTDTQYF
15,TRBJ2-1,TRBV11-3,.,TRBD1,TGTGCCAGCAGCTTAGAACAGGGGGCCTACAATGAGCAGTTCTTC,CASSLEQGAYNEQFF
19,TRBJ1-4,TRBV27,.,.,TGTGCCAGCAGTTTATCGGGAGCCCCAAAGGTGGCAACTAATGAAAAACTGTTTTTT,CASSLSGAPKVATNEKLFF